Listed here are 19 T cell receptor beta chains from one sample, sequenced in a study of blood T cell repertoires in COVID-19. Repertoires were generated with immunoSEQ multiplex PCR, while TCRdb's copy carries only in-frame clones and drops some. Of 74,000 or so clones listed, around 89% were seen once; the top ten hold 2.5% to 3%. The source material was peripheral blood. The receptor set was obtained from a man aged 45-65 years with acute or convalescent COVID-19.

The chain uses TRBV2 and TRBJ2-2; 14 positions match TRBD2. CDR3 length equals 17 residues. The germline V gene has CDR1 SNHLY and CDR2 FYNNEI. Trimming removed 2 bases from V and 3 bases from J; junction bases left unmatched: 2. Written as DNA, the CDR3 is TGTGCCAGCAGTGAAATGGGACTAGCGGGAGACACCGGGGAGCTGTTTTTT. Encoded protein: CASSEMGLAGDTGELFF. The entire variable domain, with the rest obtained from reference TRBV2 and TRBJ2-2, is as follows: EPEVTQTPSHQVTQMGQEVILRCVPISNHLYFYWYRQILGQKVEFLVSFYNNEISEKSEIFDDQFSVERPDGSNFTLKIRSTKLEDSAMYFCASSEMGLAGDTGELFFGEGSRLTVL.

This clone was counted once. V is TRBV27 and J is TRBJ2-5, with TRBD2 matching over 14 bases. CDR3 length: 19 residues. The germline V gene encodes CDR1 MNHEY and CDR2 SMNVEV (reference sequence). V was pared by 5 bases and J by 2 bases, with 13 bases of the junction left unmatched. CDR3 sequence reads: CASSPDPRTSGGLQETQYF. The CDR3 DNA sequence: TGTGCCAGCAGTCCCGACCCGAGGACTAGCGGGGGGTTGCAAGAGACCCAGTACTTC.

The chain combines TRBV2 with TRBJ1-4; the D is unclear. V was pared by 4 bases and J by 3 bases, with 9 bases between. The CDR3 is made up of 14 amino acids. Germline CDR1 is SNHLY and CDR2 is FYNNEI. The CDR3 protein is CASSVWQSNEKLFF. The CDR3 region has the DNA TGTGCCAGCAGTGTCTGGCAGTCTAATGAAAAACTGTTTTTT.

The V gene is TRBV27, the J gene TRBJ1-4; tentatively, D is TRBD1 (6 bases). The CDR3 contains 16 residues. V dropped 6 bases and J dropped 5 bases, with 19 bases sitting between them. Germline CDR1 is MNHEY and CDR2 is SMNVEV (reference sequence). The CDR3 DNA is TGTGCCAGCAGCCACAGTCTACAGGGCCCGAATGAAAAACTGTTTTTT. Amino acid sequence: CASSHSLQGPNEKLFF.

The gene calls are TRBV30 and TRBJ2-7; tentative D call: TRBD1 (5 bases). The V end was cut by 3 bases, the J end by 6 bases, with 15 bases between. This CDR3 region has 13 residues. Germline values: CDR1 GTSNPN, CDR2 SVGIG (reference sequence). CDR3 loop: CAWSRQGIAEQYF. The CDR3 DNA reads TGTGCCTGGAGCCGTCAGGGAATCGCCGAGCAGTACTTC.

This chain links TRBV19 with TRBJ2-3, with 7 nucleotides matching TRBD2. This CDR3 is 16 amino acids long. With V trimmed by 6 bases and J by 1 base, 10 bases remained unmatched. Germline V gene lookup returns CDR1 LNHDA and CDR2 SQIVND (reference sequence). CDR3 nucleotide sequence: TGTGCCAGTAGACGACTAGCACAGCCAGGCACAGATACGCAGTATTTT. It yields the protein CASRRLAQPGTDTQYF.

This chain uses TRBV18 with TRBJ2-3; TRBD2 matches 12 bases. With V trimmed by 5 bases and J by 3 bases, 3 bases remained unmatched. This CDR3 is built from 15 residues. Germline V gene sequence: CDR1 KGHSH, CDR2 LQKENI. The CDR3 is CASSSTSGRTDTQYF. In nucleotides, the CDR3 is TGTGCCAGCTCATCGACTAGCGGGAGAACAGATACGCAGTATTTT.

On this clone: Sequence at one end of the junction differs from germline and may be a read error. The chain recombines TRBV29-1 with TRBJ1-2; D gene unclear. This CDR3 has 15 residues. Germline values: CDR1 SQVTM, CDR2 ANQGSEA. CDR3 bases: TGCAGCGTTGAAGACCCCCCCCGGGGTAACTATGGCCACACCTTC. Translating it yields CSVEDPPRGNYGHTF.

V gene TRBV7-2 combines with J gene TRBJ2-1, with 13 bases identical to TRBD2. V trimming: 3 bases; J trimming: 2 bases; junction bases outside the gene matches: 7. Germline lookup yields CDR1 SGHTA and CDR2 FQGNSA. The CDR3 runs to 18 residues. The CDR3 bases are TGTGCCAGCAGCTTGACGACTAGCGGGAGGAGGACCTACAATGAGCAGTTCTTC. The encoded protein is CASSLTTSGRRTYNEQFF.

The gene calls are TRBV20-1 and TRBJ1-1; possible D gene TRBD1, 6 bases. The CDR3 sequence is 14 residues long. Germline CDR1 reads DFQATT; CDR2 reads SNEGSKA (reference sequence). V lost 5 bases, J lost 0 bases, and 13 bases lay in between. CDR3 residues: CSARETGMNTEAFF. The CDR3 DNA is TGCAGTGCTCGTGAGACAGGCATGAACACTGAAGCTTTCTTT.

The rearrangement joins TRBV30 to TRBJ1-1; D not certain. Germline loops: CDR1 GTSNPN, CDR2 SVGIG (reference sequence). The CDR3 is 13 residues long. V lost 4 bases and J lost 0, with 9 bases in between. DNA for the CDR3: TGTGCCTGGACTAAACTAGTGAACACTGAAGCTTTCTTT. This encodes CAWTKLVNTEAFF.

The chain couples TRBV27 to TRBJ2-2; 12 nucleotides match TRBD2. This CDR3 is built from 21 residues. Germline V CDR1 and CDR2: MNHEY, SMNVEV (reference sequence). The V and J ends lost 5 bases and 6 bases, in that order; junction bases with no gene match: 22. This CDR3 reads CASSPKPGQGRLAGVPGELFF. The CDR3 DNA reads TGTGCCAGCAGTCCCAAGCCGGGACAGGGGAGACTAGCGGGAGTGCCCGGGGAGCTGTTTTTT.

The chain links TRBV27 to TRBJ2-1; D perhaps matches TRBD2 (5 bases). Looked up from germline, CDR1 is MNHEY and CDR2 is SMNVEV (reference sequence). This CDR3 contains 16 residues. V was clipped by 3 bases and J by 0 bases, with 12 bases between them. The CDR3 coding sequence is TGTGCCAGCAGTTTCATTAGGAGGAGCTCCTACAATGAGCAGTTCTTC. Amino acids: CASSFIRRSSYNEQFF.

The chain carries TRBV9 and TRBJ1-1, with TRBD1 matching over 8 bases. V lost 0 bases and J lost 2; bases outside the gene matches: 3. The CDR3 totals 15 residues. Germline assignment: CDR1 SGDLS and CDR2 YYNGEE. The CDR3, as DNA: TGTGCCAGCAGCGTAGGCAGGGGGCTAAACACTGAAGCTTTCTTT. It yields the protein CASSVGRGLNTEAFF.

The chain recombines TRBV18 with TRBJ2-1; tentative D call: TRBD1 (6 bases). This CDR3 spans 15 amino acids. V dropped 3 bases and J dropped 8 bases, with 17 bases sitting between them. Germline V gives CDR1 KGHSH, CDR2 LQKENI. The chain's CDR3 is CASSPFLGRGDEQFF. The DNA for the CDR3 is TGTGCCAGCTCACCTTTTTTGGGCAGGGGTGATGAGCAGTTCTTC.

The chain has TRBV5-6 and TRBJ2-6, with D tentatively TRBD1 (6 bases). The CDR3 totals 16 residues. Germline CDR1 is SGHDT and CDR2 is YYEEEE. Trimming stripped 1 base from V and 0 bases from J, with 8 bases between. The CDR3 loop is CASSLLGGSGANVLTF. In DNA, the CDR3 is TGTGCCAGCAGCTTGCTAGGGGGCTCTGGGGCCAACGTCCTGACTTTC.

The V call is TRBV14, the J call TRBJ2-4, with 7 bases that match TRBD1. Germline V gene data show CDR1 as SGHDN and CDR2 as FVKESK. The V and J ends lost 0 bases and 4 bases, in that order; junction bases with no gene match: 6. This CDR3 is built from 16 residues. Here the CDR3 reads CASSQDFLQGKNIQYF. The CDR3, as DNA: TGTGCCAGCAGCCAAGATTTCTTACAGGGGAAAAACATTCAGTACTTC.

The chain carries TRBV5-8 and TRBJ1-2, with 9 bases aligning to TRBD1. With 4 bases clipped from V and 8 bases from J, the junction kept 6 bases outside the gene matches. The CDR3 length is 13 residues. Germline CDR1 reads SGHTS; CDR2 reads YDEGEE. This CDR3 is CASSLDRGDGYTF. CDR3 DNA sequence: TGTGCCAGCAGCCTCGACAGGGGGGACGGCTACACCTTC.

This clone occurred once. The chain joins TRBV9 to TRBJ2-1; D call uncertain. This CDR3 contains 16 residues. The V end lost 0 bases, the J end lost 0 bases, and 10 bases lay between the germline ends. From germline, CDR1 is SGDLS and CDR2 YYNGEE. For the CDR3, the DNA is TGTGCCAGCAGCGTAGCGGTTCTAGGCTCCTACAATGAGCAGTTCTTC. Translation: CASSVAVLGSYNEQFF.